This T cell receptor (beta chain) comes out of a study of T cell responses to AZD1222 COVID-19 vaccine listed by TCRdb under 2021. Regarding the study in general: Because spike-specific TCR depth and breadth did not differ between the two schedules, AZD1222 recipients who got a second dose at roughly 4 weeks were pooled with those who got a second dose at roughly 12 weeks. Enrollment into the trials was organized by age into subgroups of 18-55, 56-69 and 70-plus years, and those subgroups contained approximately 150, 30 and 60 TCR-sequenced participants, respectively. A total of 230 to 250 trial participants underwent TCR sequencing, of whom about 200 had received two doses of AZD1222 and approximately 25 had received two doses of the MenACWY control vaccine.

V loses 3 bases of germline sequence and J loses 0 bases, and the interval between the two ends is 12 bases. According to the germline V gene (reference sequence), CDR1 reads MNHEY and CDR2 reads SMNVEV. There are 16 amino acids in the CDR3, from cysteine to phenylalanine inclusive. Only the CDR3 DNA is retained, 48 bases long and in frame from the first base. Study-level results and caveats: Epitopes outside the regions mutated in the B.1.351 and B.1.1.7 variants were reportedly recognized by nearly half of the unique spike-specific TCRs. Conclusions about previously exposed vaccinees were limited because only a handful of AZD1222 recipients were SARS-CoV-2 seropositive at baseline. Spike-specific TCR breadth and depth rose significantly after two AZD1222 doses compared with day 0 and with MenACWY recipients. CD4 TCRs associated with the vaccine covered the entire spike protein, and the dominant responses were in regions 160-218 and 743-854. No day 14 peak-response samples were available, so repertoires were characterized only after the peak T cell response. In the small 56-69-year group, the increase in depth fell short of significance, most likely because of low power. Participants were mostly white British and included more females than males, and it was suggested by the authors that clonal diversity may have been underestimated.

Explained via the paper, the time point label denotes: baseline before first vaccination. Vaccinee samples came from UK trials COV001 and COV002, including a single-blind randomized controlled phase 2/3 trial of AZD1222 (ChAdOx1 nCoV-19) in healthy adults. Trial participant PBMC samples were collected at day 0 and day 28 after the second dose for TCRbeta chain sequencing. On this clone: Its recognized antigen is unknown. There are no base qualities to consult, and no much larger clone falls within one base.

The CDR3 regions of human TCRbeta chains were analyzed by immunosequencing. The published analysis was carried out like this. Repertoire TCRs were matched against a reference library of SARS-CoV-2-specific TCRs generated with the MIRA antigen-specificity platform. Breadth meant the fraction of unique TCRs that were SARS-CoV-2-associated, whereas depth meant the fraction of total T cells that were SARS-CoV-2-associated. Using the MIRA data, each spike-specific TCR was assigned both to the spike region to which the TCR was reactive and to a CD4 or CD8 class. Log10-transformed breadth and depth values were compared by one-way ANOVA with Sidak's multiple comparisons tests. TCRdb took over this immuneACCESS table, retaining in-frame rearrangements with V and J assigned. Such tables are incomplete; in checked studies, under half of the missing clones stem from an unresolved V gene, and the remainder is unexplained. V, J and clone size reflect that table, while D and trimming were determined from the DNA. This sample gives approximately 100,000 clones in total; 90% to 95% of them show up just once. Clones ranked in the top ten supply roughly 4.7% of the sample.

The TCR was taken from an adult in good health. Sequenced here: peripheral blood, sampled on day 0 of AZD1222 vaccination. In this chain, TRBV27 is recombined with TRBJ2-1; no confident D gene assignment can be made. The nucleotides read TGTGCCAGCAGTTTCCTAAGCTTTAGCTCCTACAATGAGCAGTTCTTC. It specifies CASSFLSFSSYNEQFF.